Given below is one T cell receptor (beta chain) in context. Its antigen is not identified. In germline, CDR1 is SGHRS, CDR2 YFSETQ. There are 17 residues in the CDR3. V gave up 3 bases and J gave up 5 bases; unmatched junction bases: 15. The data derive from a study of T-cell reconstitution after alpha-beta-depleted transplantation in children. This sample's TCRbeta library carried unique molecular identifier barcodes. A single record per CDR3 protein comes from TCRdb applying MiXCR to the PCR reads. The table lists approximately 400,000 distinct CDR3 sequences, around 15% of them singletons, with 25% to 30% in the top ten. Study-wide results and caveats: Several hundred expanded graft clones reportedly gave rise to the alpha-beta T cells present about two months after transplant. One year post-transplant, T-cell counts and diversity were largely derived from T cells produced anew. Surviving recipient T cells and thymic progenitors accounted for the high day-60 TCRbeta diversity observed in some patients.

The sample was PBMCs, mostly from graft donor cells, taken 360 days after TCRalphabeta/CD19-depleted stem cell transplant. The chain recombines TRBV5-1 with TRBJ2-5; 8 bases agree with TRBD2. This receptor was taken from a boy under two years old who had a stem cell transplant for Wiskott-Aldrich syndrome, so the T cells may come from the graft donor. CDR3 bases: TGCGCCAGCAGCTCTGGACTAGCAGCAGCCGAAAAGGAGACCCAGTACTTC. Its protein is CASSSGLAAAEKETQYF.